This T cell receptor (beta chain) was found in a study of a mutant IDH1 vaccine in newly diagnosed glioma (dated by TCRdb to about 2021). Regarding the study in general: Patients were given eight vaccinations, in weeks 1, 3, 5, 7, 11, 15, 19 and 23, which matched visits V03 through V10. Of the 25 to 35 treated patients, about 62% were male and roughly 38% were female, and a mean age of roughly 40 years was recorded. Peripheral blood was collected at six visits: V03 (baseline), V05, V07, V10, V12 and V13. Prior to enrollment, standard therapy consisting of radiotherapy alone, temozolomide alone, or radiochemotherapy with temozolomide had been administered to patients, with the combination being received by most patients. Vaccination started 4-6 weeks after radiotherapy alone, or was given together with temozolomide cycles in the groups whose treatment included chemotherapy. For exploratory analyses, fewer than 30 treated patients had longitudinal TCRB deep sequencing done wherever samples were available.

This specimen's time point label, interpreted: week 23, last vaccination. A 20-mer mutant IDH1 peptide at 300 micrograms in Montanide made up each vaccine dose, which was injected subcutaneously together with topical imiquimod. The donors had newly diagnosed IDH1-mutant astrocytomas of WHO grade 3 or 4 that showed loss of nuclear ATRX. The samples were drawn from NOA16, a multicentre, single-arm, open-label phase I trial in Germany that tested a mutant IDH1 peptide vaccine in humans for the first time. Genomic DNA for TCRB sequencing was extracted from EDTA blood using the DNeasy Blood and Tissue Kit. Library generation was performed with the immunoSEQ multiplex PCR assay. Rearranged TCR beta chain sequences were amplified with the hsTCRB Kit following the manufacturer's protocol. TCRB libraries were sequenced on an Illumina MiSeq. As for the original processing: The proprietary platform of the kit vendor was used for demultiplexing, trimming and gene mapping. TCRdb carries this immuneACCESS record with in-frame sequences only. Its versions omit some clonotypes, under half of them owing to an unresolved V gene in the studies checked, with the rest unexplained. D and trimming come from the DNA, and the V and J calls and clone size come from that table. The table for this sample lists roughly 60,000 clones; roughly 84% of them were counted only once. Together, the top ten hold roughly 3.9% of the sample.

Turning to this clone: There is no known antigen for this receptor. No per-base quality is available; no much larger clone lies one base away.

Overall study results and their limits: No apparent relationship was observed between pseudoprogression and alterations in the top peripheral T cell clonotypes detected by TCRB sequencing. The authors noted that analyses of patient blood samples could not be reproduced because of sample limitations. Selection of PBMC samples for TCRB deep sequencing was based on availability. Immune responses induced by the vaccine were seen in around 93% of patients across multiple MHC alleles.

The starting material was PBMCs, obtained from a glioma patient whose treatment included an IDH1 peptide vaccine. The clonotype was recovered from a man younger than 45 with glioma.

The CDR3 protein sequence reads: CASSQAFRLPSGNTIYF. In nucleotides, the sequence is TGTGCCAGCAGCCAAGCGTTCAGGCTGCCCTCTGGAAACACCATATATTTT. This sequence uses TRBV14 and TRBJ1-3; the D gene lacks a confident call. CDR1 SGHDN and CDR2 FVKESK are derived from the germline V gene. Reading from cysteine to phenylalanine, the CDR3 counts 17 amino acids. The retained sequence is limited to the CDR3, 51 bases, with the frame set at the first base. Deletion took 1 base off V and 0 bases off J, with a span of 13 bases between the germline ends.